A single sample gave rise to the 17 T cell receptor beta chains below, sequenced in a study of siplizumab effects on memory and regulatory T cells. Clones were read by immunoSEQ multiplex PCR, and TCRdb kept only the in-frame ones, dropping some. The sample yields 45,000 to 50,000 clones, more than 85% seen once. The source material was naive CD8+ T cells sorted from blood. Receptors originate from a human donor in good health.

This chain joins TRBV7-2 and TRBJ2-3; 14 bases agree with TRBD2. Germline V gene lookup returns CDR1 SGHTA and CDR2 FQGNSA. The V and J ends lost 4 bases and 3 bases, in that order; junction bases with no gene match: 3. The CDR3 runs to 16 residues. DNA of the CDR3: TGTGCCAGCAGCTCGGGACTAGCGGGGGCAACAGATACGCAGTATTTT. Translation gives CASSSGLAGATDTQYF.

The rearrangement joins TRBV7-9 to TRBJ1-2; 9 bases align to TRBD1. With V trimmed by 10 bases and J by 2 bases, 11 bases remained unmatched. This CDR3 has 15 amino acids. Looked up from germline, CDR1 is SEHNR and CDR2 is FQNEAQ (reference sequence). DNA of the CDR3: TGTGCCATTACTTTCCGGGACAGGGTGAACTATGGCTACACCTTC. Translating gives CAITFRDRVNYGYTF.

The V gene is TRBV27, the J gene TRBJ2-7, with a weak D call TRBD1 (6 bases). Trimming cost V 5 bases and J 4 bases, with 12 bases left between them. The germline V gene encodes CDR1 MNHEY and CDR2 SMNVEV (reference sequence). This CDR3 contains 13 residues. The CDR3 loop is CASSPGDIYEQYF. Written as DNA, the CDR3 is TGTGCCAGCAGTCCCGGGGACATATACGAGCAGTACTTC.

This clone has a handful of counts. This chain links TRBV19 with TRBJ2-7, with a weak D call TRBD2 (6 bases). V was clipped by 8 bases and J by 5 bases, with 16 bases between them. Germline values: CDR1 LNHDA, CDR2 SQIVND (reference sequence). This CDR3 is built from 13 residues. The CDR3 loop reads CASLSGPDHEQYF. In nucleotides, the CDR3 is TGTGCCAGTCTCAGCGGGCCAGACCACGAGCAGTACTTC.

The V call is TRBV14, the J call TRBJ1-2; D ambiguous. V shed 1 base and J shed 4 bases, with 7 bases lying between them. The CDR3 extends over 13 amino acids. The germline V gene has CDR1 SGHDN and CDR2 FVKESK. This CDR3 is CASSQGTIYGYTF. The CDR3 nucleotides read TGTGCCAGCAGCCAAGGGACTATCTATGGCTACACCTTC.

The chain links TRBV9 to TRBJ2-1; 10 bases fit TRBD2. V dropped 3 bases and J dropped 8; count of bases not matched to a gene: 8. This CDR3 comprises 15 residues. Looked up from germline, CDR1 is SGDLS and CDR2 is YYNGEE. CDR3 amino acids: CASSAWSGRADEQFF. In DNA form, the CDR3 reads TGTGCCAGCAGCGCGTGGAGCGGGAGGGCCGATGAGCAGTTCTTC. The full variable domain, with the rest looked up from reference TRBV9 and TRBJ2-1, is DSGVTQTPKHLITATGQRVTLRCSPRSGDLSVYWYQQSLDQGLQFLIQYYNGEERAKGNILERFSAQQFPDLHSELNLSSLELGDSALYFCASSAWSGRADEQFFGPGTRLTVL.

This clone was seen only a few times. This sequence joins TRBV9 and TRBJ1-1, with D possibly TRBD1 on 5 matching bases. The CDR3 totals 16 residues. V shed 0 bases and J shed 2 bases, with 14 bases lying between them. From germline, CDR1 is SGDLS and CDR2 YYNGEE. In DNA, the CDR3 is TGTGCCAGCAGCGTAGAGGGTGGGGCACCTAACACTGAAGCTTTCTTT. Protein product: CASSVEGGAPNTEAFF.

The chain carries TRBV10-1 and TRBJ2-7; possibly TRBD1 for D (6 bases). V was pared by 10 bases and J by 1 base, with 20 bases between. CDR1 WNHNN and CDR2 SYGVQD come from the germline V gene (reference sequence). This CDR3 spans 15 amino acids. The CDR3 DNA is TGCGCCATACAGAGTGTCGGACAGCCTTCCTACGAGCAGTACTTC. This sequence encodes CAIQSVGQPSYEQYF.

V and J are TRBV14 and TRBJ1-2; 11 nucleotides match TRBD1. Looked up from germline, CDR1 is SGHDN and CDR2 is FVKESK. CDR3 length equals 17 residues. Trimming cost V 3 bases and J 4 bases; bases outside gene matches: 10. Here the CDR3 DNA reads TGTGCCAGCAGCCAGCTATTCGGACAGGGGGCTCTCTATGGCTACACCTTC. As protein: CASSQLFGQGALYGYTF.

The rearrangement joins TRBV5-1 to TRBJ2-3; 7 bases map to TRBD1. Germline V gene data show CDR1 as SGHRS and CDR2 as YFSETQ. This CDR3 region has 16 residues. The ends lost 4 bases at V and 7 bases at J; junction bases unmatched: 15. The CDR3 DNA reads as TGCGCCAGCAGCGTCGGGGTGGGACAGACGTTGTATACGCAGTATTTT. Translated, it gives CASSVGVGQTLYTQYF.

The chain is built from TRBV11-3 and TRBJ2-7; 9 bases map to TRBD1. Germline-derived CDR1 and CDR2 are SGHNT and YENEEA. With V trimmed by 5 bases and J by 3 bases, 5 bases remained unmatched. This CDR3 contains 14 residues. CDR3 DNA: TGTGCCAGCAGCGGGACAGGGAGTGACTACGAGCAGTACTTC. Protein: CASSGTGSDYEQYF.

The CDR3 spells CASSLVDSYEQYF. CDR3 in DNA: TGCGCCAGCAGCTTGGTTGATTCCTACGAGCAGTACTTC. V usage is TRBV5-1 and J usage is TRBJ2-7; D gene uncertain. The CDR3 consists of 13 residues. Germline values: CDR1 SGHRS, CDR2 YFSETQ. V was cut by 0 bases and J by 1 base, with 5 bases left in between.

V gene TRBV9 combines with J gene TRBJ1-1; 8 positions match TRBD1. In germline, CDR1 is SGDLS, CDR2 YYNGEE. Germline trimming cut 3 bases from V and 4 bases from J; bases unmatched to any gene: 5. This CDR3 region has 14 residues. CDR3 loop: CASSGGQAATEAFF. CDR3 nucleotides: TGTGCCAGCAGCGGGGGACAGGCGGCCACTGAAGCTTTCTTT.

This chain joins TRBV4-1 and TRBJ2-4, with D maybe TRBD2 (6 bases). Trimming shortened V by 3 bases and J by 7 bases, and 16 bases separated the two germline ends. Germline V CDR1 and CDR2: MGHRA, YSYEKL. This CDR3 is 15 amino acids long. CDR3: CASSQGTPDRNIQYF. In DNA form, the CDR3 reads TGCGCCAGCAGCCAGGGGACTCCCGATAGGAACATTCAGTACTTC.

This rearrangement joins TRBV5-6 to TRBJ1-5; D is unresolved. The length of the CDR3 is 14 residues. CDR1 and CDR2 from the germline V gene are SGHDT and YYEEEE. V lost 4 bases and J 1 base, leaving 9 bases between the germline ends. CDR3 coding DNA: TGTGCCAGCAGCCCAGGCGCGAGCAATCAGCCCCAGCATTTT. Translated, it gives CASSPGASNQPQHF.

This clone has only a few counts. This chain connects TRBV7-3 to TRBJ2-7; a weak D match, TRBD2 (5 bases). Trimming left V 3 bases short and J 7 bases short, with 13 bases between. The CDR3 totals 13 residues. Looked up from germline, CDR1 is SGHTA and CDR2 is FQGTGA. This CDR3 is CASSFIAYGEQYF. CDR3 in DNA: TGTGCCAGCAGCTTTATAGCGTACGGTGAGCAGTACTTC.

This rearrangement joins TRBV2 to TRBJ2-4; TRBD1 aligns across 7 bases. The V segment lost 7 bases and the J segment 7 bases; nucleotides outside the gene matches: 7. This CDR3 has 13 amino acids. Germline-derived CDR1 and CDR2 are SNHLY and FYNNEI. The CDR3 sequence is CASTEGGVNIQYF. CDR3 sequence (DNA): TGTGCCAGCACAGAAGGGGGCGTCAACATTCAGTACTTC.